The rows below give T cell receptor beta chains drawn from one sample of a study of human T cells and chemical hapten exposure. TCRdb re-called the RACE reads through MiXCR, storing one row per CDR3 protein. The table shows about 68,000 distinct CDR3 sequences, with approximately 11% occurring only once. Sequenced here: whole blood, sampled in connection with sensitization to the hapten diphenylcyclopropenone (DPC). The origin of the receptors is a woman aged 45-65 years with alopecia areata. Some clones in this sample may be carry-over from other donors' samples. Each CDR3 is given with its conserved first and last residue. Fields, in order: D gene, V gene, J gene, clone size, CDR3 DNA, CDR3 protein. D genes are given only for firm matches. Rows give clone size only sometimes, using once, few, many, or a class for an expanded clone.

>TRBD1|TRBV11-2|TRBJ1-6|.
TGTGCCAGCAGCCCCCAGGGGGGCAGGGACTATAATTCACCCCTCCACTTT
CASSPQGGRDYNSPLHF
>.|TRBV7-9|TRBJ2-2|many
TGTGCCAGCAGCACAGCGAACACCGGGGAGCTGTTTTTT
CASSTANTGELFF
>.|TRBV4-2|TRBJ1-5|.
TGTGCCAGCAGCCAAGATTTCGGGAAGCCCCAGCATTTT
CASSQDFGKPQHF
>.|TRBV27|TRBJ2-5|many
TGTGCCAGCAGCAAAGGACAGAGGCAAGAGACCCAGTACTTC
CASSKGQRQETQYF
>.|TRBV15|TRBJ1-1|.
TGTGCCACCCAGGGTTTAAGAGGCACTGAAGCTTTCTTT
CATQGLRGTEAFF
>.|TRBV14|TRBJ1-5|few
TGTGCCAGCAGCCCTGTGGGAGGTCAGCCCCAGCATTTT
CASSPVGGQPQHF
>.|TRBV5-4|TRBJ1-5|few
TGTGCCAGCAGCTCCCGGGACAGCAATCAGCCCCAGCATTTT
CASSSRDSNQPQHF
>.|TRBV10-1|TRBJ1-6|.
TGCGCCAGCAGTGACGGGGGGACGAATTCACCCCTCCACTTT
CASSDGGTNSPLHF
>.|TRBV6-2/TRBV6-3|TRBJ2-7|few
TGTGCCAGCCGGAAGACCGGTAGCTCCTACGAGCAGTACTTC
CASRKTGSSYEQYF
>.|TRBV19|TRBJ1-5|few
TGTGCCAGTAGTACCCTTGGGCCCCAGCATTTT
CASSTLGPQHF
>TRBD2|TRBV20-1|TRBJ2-7|few
TGCAGTGCTAGGGGTAGCGGGAGTACGAGCGAGCAGTACTTC
CSARGSGSTSEQYF
>.|TRBV2|TRBJ2-3|few
TGTGCCAGCAGTGAACCCCGAATAGCGGTTGCTAGCACAGATACGCAGTATTTT
CASSEPRIAVASTDTQYF
>TRBD2|TRBV29-1|TRBJ2-7|.
TGCAGCGTTGAGCTAGCGGGAATCCACGAGCAGTACTTC
CSVELAGIHEQYF
>.|TRBV19|TRBJ2-1|.
TGTGCCAGTAGGACTCAGGGTGTCTCCTACAATGAGCAGTTCTTC
CASRTQGVSYNEQFF
>TRBD2|TRBV12-3/TRBV12-4|TRBJ2-1|few
TGTGCCAGCAGTTCTGGGGGGACTAGGAACAGGAATGAGCAGTTCTTC
CASSSGGTRNRNEQFF
>TRBD2|TRBV10-2|TRBJ2-3|many
TGCGCCAGCAGTGGAAAGACTAGCGGGAGTGAGAATACGCAGTATTTT
CASSGKTSGSENTQYF
>.|TRBV5-6|TRBJ2-4|.
TGTGCCAGCAGCCTGAAGGGGGGGACCAGAGGTAACATTCAGTACTTC
CASSLKGGTRGNIQYF
>TRBD1|TRBV6-4|TRBJ2-3|.
TGTGCCAGCAGCGTAAACAGGGGCGATACGCAGTATTTT
CASSVNRGDTQYF
>.|TRBV6-2/TRBV6-3|TRBJ1-2|.
TGTGCCAGCAGTTACGGGGGAACTAACTATGGCTACACCTTC
CASSYGGTNYGYTF
>.|TRBV12-3/TRBV12-4|TRBJ1-4|many
TGTGCCATGACAAGGGGGGCGAGTGAAAAACTGTTTTTT
CAMTRGASEKLFF
>TRBD1|TRBV29-1|TRBJ2-4|many
TGCAGCGTTGAAAAGGACAGGGGTTACATTCAGTACTTC
CSVEKDRGYIQYF
>.|TRBV12-3/TRBV12-4|TRBJ1-3|many
TGTGCCAGCAGTTTAAGGGGGACATACTCTGGAAACACCATATATTTT
CASSLRGTYSGNTIYF
>.|TRBV7-8|TRBJ2-5|many
TGTGCCAGCAGCTTAGCGATCGGACAGATCCAAGAGACCCAGTACTTC
CASSLAIGQIQETQYF
>TRBD2|TRBV7-8|TRBJ2-3|few
TGTGCCAGCAGCTTATTTAGCGGGAGGCCGGCAGATACGCAGTATTTT
CASSLFSGRPADTQYF
>.|TRBV6-2/TRBV6-3|TRBJ2-7|many
TGTGCCAGCAGTTACCCCTCAGACACCGGCGGTCTGCAGTACTTC
CASSYPSDTGGLQYF
>.|TRBV29-1|TRBJ2-1|.
TGCAGCGTTGTTGGGGGCTCCCCCTCCTACAATGAGCAGTTCTTC
CSVVGGSPSYNEQFF
>TRBD1|TRBV12-3/TRBV12-4|TRBJ1-6|many
TGTGCCAGCAGTCTATATAGGGGACAGGAGGTTTCACCCCTCCACTTT
CASSLYRGQEVSPLHF
>.|TRBV6-6|TRBJ2-7|.
TGTGCCAGCAGTTACTCCCGATCCTACGAGCAGTACTTC
CASSYSRSYEQYF
>TRBD1|TRBV10-3|TRBJ2-3|once
TGTGCCGGGGGACAGCGTCCAGATACGCAGTATTTT
CAGGQRPDTQYF
>.|TRBV6-2/TRBV6-3|TRBJ1-1|many
TGTGCCAGCAGAGCCCCCGCAGGGAGCGCTGAAGCTTTCTTT
CASRAPAGSAEAFF
>TRBD2|TRBV5-1|TRBJ2-5|.
TGCGCCAGCAGCCCCGGGGGGGAGACCCAGTACTTC
CASSPGGETQYF
>.|TRBV6-5|TRBJ1-6|few
TGTGCCAGCATGGGCAGATTTGCTAGCTCCTATAATTCACCCCTCCACTTT
CASMGRFASSYNSPLHF
>TRBD1|TRBV28|TRBJ2-3|many
TGTGCCAGCAGTAGACCGGGACAGGGTACAGATACGCAGTATTTT
CASSRPGQGTDTQYF
>.|TRBV20-1|TRBJ2-1|many
TGCAGTGCTAGAGATCCGCGGAGCAGGTATGAGCAGTTCTTC
CSARDPRSRYEQFF
>.|TRBV7-7|TRBJ2-3|.
TGTGCTAGCAGCTACACAGGGCCCCCAGATACGCAGTATTTT
CASSYTGPPDTQYF
>.|TRBV27|TRBJ2-7|many
TGTGCCAAATCGTCTGGGGGTTCCTACGAGCAGTACTTC
CAKSSGGSYEQYF
>TRBD1|TRBV6-5|TRBJ1-2|many
TGTGCCAGCAGTTACGCAGGGGGCAAAGGCTACACCTTC
CASSYAGGKGYTF
>TRBD2|TRBV15|TRBJ2-5|few
TGTGCCACCAGCAGCCCTAGCGGGGGGGCTGTCCAAGAGACCCAGTACTTC
CATSSPSGGAVQETQYF
>.|TRBV11-3|TRBJ1-2|few
TGTGCCAGCAGCCCTGACTCCTTAAAGCCCTTGACCTATGGCTACACCTTC
CASSPDSLKPLTYGYTF
>.|TRBV11-2|TRBJ2-1|many
TGTGCCAGCACCCCCGGTACTACAATGATGGGGCAGTTCTTC
CASTPGTTMMGQFF
>.|TRBV5-4|TRBJ2-3|many
TGTGCCAGCAGCTTGGATCGGGGCAGCACAGATACGCAGTATTTT
CASSLDRGSTDTQYF
>TRBD1|TRBV20-1|TRBJ2-7|.
TGCAGTGCTAGAGACAGCCAGGGACAGGGGGCGCTTTACGAGCAGTACTTC
CSARDSQGQGALYEQYF
>TRBD1|TRBV9|TRBJ1-6|many
TGTGCCAGCAGCGTAGCTCAGGGGGATTCACCCCTCCACTTT
CASSVAQGDSPLHF
>TRBD2|TRBV7-2|TRBJ2-3|few
TGTGCCAGCAGCTTATACCCCGGGACTAGCGGGGGCCGAGGCACAGATACGCAGTATTTT
CASSLYPGTSGGRGTDTQYF